This T cell receptor beta chain was observed in a study of a mutant IDH1 vaccine in newly diagnosed glioma. Time point defined: week 35, safety follow-up. In every dose of vaccine, 300 ug of mutant IDH1 20-mer peptide was given alongside topical imiquimod. Eight vaccinations went to patients in weeks 1, 3, 5, 7, 11, 15, 19, 23. Turning to this clone: Antigen: not known.

Data came from immunoSEQ multiplex PCR; TCRdb stores just in-frame clones and leaves some out. The table shows 31,000 or so clones, with roughly 80% occurring only once. Here the sequenced sample was PBMCs, taken from a glioma patient whose treatment included an IDH1 peptide vaccine. This clonotype originated in a young man with glioma.

CDR3 DNA: TGTGCCAGCAGTCCCCCGGGCAGCCGAGAGCAGTTCTTC. Its translation: CASSPPGSREQFF. The chain carries TRBV6-5 and TRBJ2-1, with D unclear. The CDR3 consists of 13 residues. V shed 5 bases and J shed 10 bases, with 15 bases lying between them. The germline CDR1 and CDR2 sequences are MNHEY and SVGAGI.